The text below deals with one TCR beta chain. These data belong to a study of metastatic and nonmetastatic thyroid tumors. The CDR3 consists of 16 residues. The V gene lost 0 bases and the J gene lost 3 bases, with 18 bases spanning the gap. Germline V CDR1 and CDR2: DFQATT, SNEGSKA (reference sequence). TCRdb reassembled clones from the PCR reads with MiXCR. The table records roughly 30,000 clones, approximately 17% of them present only once. Nobody among the patients had been given any treatment before thyroid surgery. This sequence joins TRBV20-1 and TRBJ2-7; D gene ambiguous. Sample: blood. The TCR comes from a female donor with papillary thyroid cancer or a benign thyroid nodule (not recorded which). Some clones in this sample may be carry-over from other donors' samples. The CDR3 DNA follows: TGCAGTGCTAGAGAGAGGAAGATAATAACCAACTACGAGCAGTACTTC. The encoded protein is CSARERKIITNYEQYF.